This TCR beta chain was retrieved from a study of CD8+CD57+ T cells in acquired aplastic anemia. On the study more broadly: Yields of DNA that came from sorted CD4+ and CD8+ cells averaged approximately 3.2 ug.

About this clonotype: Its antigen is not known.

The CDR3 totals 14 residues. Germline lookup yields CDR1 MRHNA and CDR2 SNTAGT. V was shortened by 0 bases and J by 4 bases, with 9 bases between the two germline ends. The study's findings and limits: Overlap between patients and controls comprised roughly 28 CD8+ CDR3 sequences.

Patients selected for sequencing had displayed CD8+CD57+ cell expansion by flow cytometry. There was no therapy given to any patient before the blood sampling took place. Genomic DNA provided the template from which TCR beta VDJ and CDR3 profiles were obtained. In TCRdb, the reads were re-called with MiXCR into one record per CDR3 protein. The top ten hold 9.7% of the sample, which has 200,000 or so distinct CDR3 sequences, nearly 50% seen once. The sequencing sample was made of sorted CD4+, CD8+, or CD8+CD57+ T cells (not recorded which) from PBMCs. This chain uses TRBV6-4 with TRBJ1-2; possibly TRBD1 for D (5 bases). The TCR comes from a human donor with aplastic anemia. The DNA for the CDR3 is TGTGCCAGCAGTGACTCGTCAGGGATCTATGGCTACACCTTC. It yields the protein CASSDSSGIYGYTF.